Listed here are 32 T cell receptor beta chains from one sample, sequenced in a study of blood T cell repertoires in COVID-19. Repertoires were generated with immunoSEQ multiplex PCR, while TCRdb's copy carries only in-frame clones and drops some. The data contain under 250,000 clones, roughly nine tenths of them singletons. The sequencing sample was made of peripheral blood. Receptors originate from a man in his fifties or sixties with COVID-19, enrolled during active disease.

V is TRBV30 and J is TRBJ1-5; D is ambiguous. Germline loops: CDR1 GTSNPN, CDR2 SVGIG (reference sequence). CDR3 length equals 13 residues. Trimming took off 1 base at V and 7 bases at J, with 11 bases between the two ends. The CDR3 nucleotides are TGTGCCTGGAGTGGCGGCGTAAGACAGCCCCAGCATTTT. This translates into CAWSGGVRQPQHF.

The V call is TRBV4-1, the J call TRBJ1-5; D may be TRBD1 (5 bases). In germline, CDR1 is MGHRA, CDR2 YSYEKL. V was cut by 5 bases and J by 4 bases, with 9 bases left in between. CDR3 size: 13 residues. DNA of the CDR3: TGCGCCAGCAGCACCAGGGTTAATCAGCCCCAGCATTTT. Translation: CASSTRVNQPQHF.

The CDR3 sequence is CASSYGGETQYF. The CDR3 DNA follows: TGCGCCAGCAGCTACGGGGGAGAGACCCAGTACTTC. This chain connects TRBV5-1 to TRBJ2-5; weak D call: TRBD2 (6 bases). V was trimmed by 3 bases and J by 4 bases, leaving 7 bases between them. Germline loops: CDR1 SGHRS, CDR2 YFSETQ. CDR3 size: 12 residues.

This sequence joins TRBV27 and TRBJ1-5, with D perhaps TRBD1 (6 bases). The CDR3 is 18 amino acids. Deletions cut 5 bases from V and 0 bases from J, with 20 bases between. The V gene's germline CDR1 is MNHEY and CDR2 SMNVEV (reference sequence). CDR3 coding DNA: TGTGCCAGCAGTCCTCGGACAGCCAACCTCTATAGCAATCAGCCCCAGCATTTT. Encoded protein: CASSPRTANLYSNQPQHF.

The J gene is TRBJ2-3, the V gene TRBV5-4; D perhaps matches TRBD1 (6 bases). Germline assignment: CDR1 SGHNT and CDR2 YYREEE (reference sequence). The CDR3 is 15 residues long. V was pared by 0 bases and J by 1 base, with 9 bases between. CDR3 loop: CASSLAAGGTDTQYF. CDR3 in DNA: TGTGCCAGCAGCTTGGCGGCAGGGGGCACAGATACGCAGTATTTT.

The chain uses TRBV5-1 and TRBJ2-5; 10 bases fit TRBD2. The V gene end was trimmed by 2 bases and the J gene end by 2 bases; junction bases not matched to a gene: 9. This CDR3 contains 17 residues. The germline CDR1 and CDR2 sequences are SGHRS and YFSETQ. CDR3 in DNA: TGCGCCAGCAGCTTTTTACCTAGCGGGAGTCAACAAGAGACCCAGTACTTC. Encoded protein: CASSFLPSGSQQETQYF.

V and J are TRBV5-5 and TRBJ1-6; possible D gene TRBD1, 5 bases. V lost 5 bases and J 8 bases, leaving 17 bases between the germline ends. Per the germline V gene, CDR1 is SGHKS and CDR2 is YYEKEE (reference sequence). This CDR3 contains 15 residues. CDR3 residues: CASRSTRAGYSPLHF. The CDR3 coding sequence is TGTGCCAGCAGATCCACCCGGGCAGGGTATTCACCCCTCCACTTT. The full variable domain, completed using reference TRBV5-5 and TRBJ1-6, is DAGVTQSPTHLIKTRGQQVTLRCSPISGHKSVSWYQQVLGQGPQFIFQYYEKEERGRGNFPDRFSARQFPNYSSELNVNALLLGDSALYLCASRSTRAGYSPLHFGNGTRLTVT.

Only one count was recorded for this clone. J is TRBJ2-7 and V is TRBV6-5; TRBD1 agrees at 11 bases. Germline V gene data show CDR1 as MNHEY and CDR2 as SVGAGI. The CDR3 totals 14 residues. With V trimmed by 8 bases and J by 5 bases, 8 bases remained unmatched. CDR3 nucleotide sequence: TGTGCCAGCGGAGGACAGGGGGCGATCCACGAGCAGTACTTC. Residues: CASGGQGAIHEQYF.

The chain uses TRBV3-1 (or the pseudogene TRBV3-2) and TRBJ2-5; 8 bases line up with TRBD2. CDR1 is LGHDT and CDR2 is YNNKEL in the germline V gene (reference sequence). This CDR3 has 13 amino acids. V lost 7 bases to trimming and J lost 9 bases; unmatched junction nucleotides: 10. The CDR3 DNA is TGTGCCAGCACCTCCGGGACTAGGAGGTCCCAGTACTTC. This sequence encodes CASTSGTRRSQYF.

The chain recombines TRBV28 with TRBJ2-1; the D gene is possibly TRBD1 (6 bases). The germline V gene encodes CDR1 MDHEN and CDR2 SYDVKM. V lost 5 bases to trimming and J lost 7 bases, with 33 bases between them. The CDR3 runs to 20 residues. The CDR3 here is CASSQTITPQGSLRVNEQFF. In DNA, the CDR3 is TGTGCCAGCAGTCAAACGATTACTCCACAGGGCTCATTGCGTGTAAATGAGCAGTTCTTC. The variable domain in full, with the rest retrieved from reference TRBV28 and TRBJ2-1, is DVKVTQSSRYLVKRTGEKVFLECVQDMDHENMFWYRQDPGLGLRLIYFSYDVKMKEKGDIPEGYSVSREKKERFSLILESASTNQTSMYLCASSQTITPQGSLRVNEQFFGPGTRLTVL.

The rearrangement joins TRBV5-4 to TRBJ1-6; 8 positions agree with TRBD1. Germline V lookup: CDR1 SGHNT, CDR2 YYREEE (reference sequence). V lost 4 bases to trimming and J lost 7 bases; unmatched junction nucleotides: 7. CDR3 length: 15 residues. The chain's CDR3 is CASSVQGVLNSPLHF. CDR3 bases: TGTGCCAGCAGCGTACAGGGGGTCCTCAATTCACCCCTCCACTTT.

The chain links TRBV7-9 to TRBJ2-5; D is possibly TRBD2 (6 bases). CDR1 is SEHNR, CDR2 FQNEAQ, per germline (reference sequence). V was pared by 8 bases and J by 5 bases, with 21 bases between. This CDR3 region has 15 residues. The chain's CDR3 is CASVNGGVDGETQYF. Here the CDR3 DNA reads TGTGCCAGCGTTAACGGGGGAGTCGATGGGGAGACCCAGTACTTC.

V gene TRBV25-1 combines with J gene TRBJ2-3, with 8 positions matching TRBD2. Germline CDR1 and CDR2: MGHDK and SYGVNS. The CDR3 totals 17 residues. Trimming at V came to 1 base and at J to 1 base, leaving 7 bases not matched to a gene. CDR3 sequence: CASSEFLMTSGTDTQYF. In nucleotides, the CDR3 is TGTGCCAGCAGTGAATTTTTAATGACTAGCGGCACAGATACGCAGTATTTT.

The chain combines TRBV30 with TRBJ2-7; 9 bases align to TRBD1. The V segment lost 4 bases and the J segment 6 bases; nucleotides outside the gene matches: 7. CDR1 is GTSNPN and CDR2 is SVGIG in the germline V gene (reference sequence). The CDR3 has 13 amino acids. DNA for the CDR3: TGTGCCTGGACCGGACAGGGGAGTTCCGAGCAGTACTTC. Amino acids: CAWTGQGSSEQYF.

V gene TRBV30 combines with J gene TRBJ1-1; 7 nucleotides agree with TRBD1. CDR1 GTSNPN and CDR2 SVGIG come from the germline V gene (reference sequence). The V and J ends lost 4 bases and 2 bases, in that order; junction bases with no gene match: 4. The CDR3 consists of 13 residues. CDR3 sequence (DNA): TGTGCCTGGACACGACAGGGAAACACTGAAGCTTTCTTT. Its translation: CAWTRQGNTEAFF.

The chain carries TRBV12-3 or TRBV12-4 and TRBJ1-2; D possibly corresponds to TRBD1 (5 bases). This CDR3 spans 13 amino acids. With 4 bases removed from V and 4 bases from J, the gap between germline ends came to 10 bases. The CDR3 DNA reads TGTGCCAGCAGTTCGGGGGGTGGCTATGGCTACACCTTC. Protein sequence: CASSSGGGYGYTF.

The chain couples TRBV27 to TRBJ2-7, with D possibly being TRBD1 (6 bases). The CDR3 covers 13 residues. Trimming pared 4 bases from V and 2 bases from J, leaving 9 bases between. Germline loops: CDR1 MNHEY, CDR2 SMNVEV (reference sequence). The CDR3 region is CASSYRTAYEQYF. The CDR3 DNA is TGTGCCAGCAGTTACCGGACAGCCTACGAGCAGTACTTC.

The chain is built from TRBV10-2 and TRBJ2-3; D may be TRBD2 (5 bases). The CDR3 has 17 residues. The germline CDR1 and CDR2 sequences are WSHSY and SAAADI. V lost 0 bases, J lost 4 bases, and 17 bases lay in between. As DNA, the CDR3 is TGCGCCAGCAGTGAGTCCTGGGCCCCTGGAGGCGCAGATACGCAGTATTTT. Protein product: CASSESWAPGGADTQYF.

This chain links TRBV3-1 (or the pseudogene TRBV3-2) with TRBJ1-2; D perhaps matches TRBD1 (5 bases). Trimming stripped 4 bases from V and 5 bases from J, with 17 bases between. The CDR3 covers 15 residues. The germline CDR1 and CDR2 sequences are LGHDT and YNNKEL (reference sequence). The CDR3: CASSRSGGREYGYTF. Here the CDR3 DNA reads TGTGCCAGCAGCCGATCCGGGGGAAGGGAATATGGCTACACCTTC.

This clone was detected only once. This CDR3 reads CASSLAGAGTDTQYF. The CDR3 nucleotides are TGTGCCAGCAGCCTAGCGGGGGCGGGCACAGATACGCAGTATTTT. The chain uses TRBV28 and TRBJ2-3, with 10 nucleotides matching TRBD2. Germline trimming cut 6 bases from V and 1 base from J; bases unmatched to any gene: 4. The germline gives CDR1 MDHEN, CDR2 SYDVKM. There are 15 residues in the CDR3.

The chain employs TRBV5-1 and TRBJ2-3; TRBD1 agrees at 8 bases. V shed 5 bases, J shed 2 bases, and the junction held 7 bases outside the gene matches. The germline V gene has CDR1 SGHRS and CDR2 YFSETQ. The CDR3 runs 15 residues. For the CDR3, the DNA is TGCGCCAGCAGGTTACCGGGACAGGCCACAGATACGCAGTATTTT. Its protein product is CASRLPGQATDTQYF.

V and J are TRBV3-1 (or the pseudogene TRBV3-2) and TRBJ2-7; 9 positions agree with TRBD1. There are 15 residues in the CDR3. Germline loops: CDR1 LGHDT, CDR2 YNNKEL (reference sequence). V was pared by 4 bases and J by 6 bases, with 10 bases of the junction left unmatched. This CDR3 is CASSRKQGAELEQYF. CDR3 coding DNA: TGTGCCAGCAGCCGAAAACAGGGGGCGGAACTCGAGCAGTACTTC.

The chain recombines TRBV5-4 with TRBJ1-1; D unclear. There are 13 residues in the CDR3. V was shortened by 3 bases and J by 1 base, with 7 bases between the two germline ends. Looked up from germline, CDR1 is SGHNT and CDR2 is YYREEE (reference sequence). For the CDR3, the DNA is TGTGCCAGCAGCTCACGGGGGAACACTGAAGCTTTCTTT. This codes for CASSSRGNTEAFF. The full variable domain, its missing parts supplied by reference TRBV5-4 and TRBJ1-1, is ETGVTQSPTHLIKTRGQQVTLRCSSQSGHNTVSWYQQALGQGPQFIFQYYREEENGRGNFPPRFSGLQFPNYSSELNVNALELDDSALYLCASSSRGNTEAFFGQGTRLTVV.

To note about this clone: This same CDR3 is encoded by further DNA sequences in the sample. The genes are TRBV18 and TRBJ1-1, with D possibly TRBD1 on 5 matching bases. The CDR3 sequence is 13 residues long. The V and J ends lost 3 bases and 1 base respectively, with 6 bases between them. Germline V gives CDR1 KGHSH, CDR2 LQKENI. CDR3 bases: TGTGCCAGCTCACCGGGGCGGAACACTGAAGCTTTCTTT. Its protein is CASSPGRNTEAFF. The complete variable domain, with remaining parts taken from reference TRBV18 and TRBJ1-1, reads NAGVMQNPRHLVRRRGQEARLRCSPMKGHSHVYWYRQLPEEGLKFMVYLQKENIIDESGMPKERFSAEFPKEGPSILRIQQVVRGDSAAYFCASSPGRNTEAFFGQGTRLTVV.

CDR3 sequence (DNA): TGTGCCAGCAGAGGACAGGGCGGGGAGACCCAGTACTTC. Translation gives CASRGQGGETQYF. The chain carries TRBV28 and TRBJ2-5; 8 nucleotides agree with TRBD1. V dropped 6 bases and J dropped 5; count of bases not matched to a gene: 5. CDR3 length: 13 amino acids. Germline V gives CDR1 MDHEN, CDR2 SYDVKM.

This chain joins TRBV3-1 (or the pseudogene TRBV3-2) and TRBJ2-7, with 14 bases matching TRBD2. In germline, CDR1 is LGHDT, CDR2 YNNKEL (reference sequence). This CDR3 region has 16 residues. The V and J ends lost 0 bases and 3 bases, in that order; junction bases with no gene match: 1. In DNA, the CDR3 is TGTGCCAGCAGCCAAGAAGGGACTAGCGGGGGCTACGAGCAGTACTTC. Encoded protein: CASSQEGTSGGYEQYF.

The CDR3 spells CASSLGPGRTYEQYF. The CDR3, as DNA: TGTGCCAGCAGCTTAGGGCCCGGGAGAACCTACGAGCAGTACTTC. The chain couples TRBV7-9 to TRBJ2-7; TRBD2 is a possible D gene (6 bases). CDR3 length: 15 amino acids. Germline values: CDR1 SEHNR, CDR2 FQNEAQ (reference sequence). V lost 1 base and J lost 2, with 12 bases in between.

This clone was counted between two and nine times. The chain links TRBV6-5 to TRBJ1-6, with 9 bases fitting TRBD1. The CDR3 runs to 15 residues. The V gene's germline CDR1 is MNHEY and CDR2 SVGAGI. V lost 2 bases, J lost 6 bases, and 2 bases stayed unmatched. The CDR3 sequence: CASSYEGQGNSPLHF. The CDR3 nucleotides read TGTGCCAGCAGTTACGAGGGACAGGGTAATTCACCCCTCCACTTT.

This clone has just one count. The chain recombines TRBV10-3 with TRBJ1-2, with 8 bases aligning to TRBD1. Trimming cost V 5 bases and J 5 bases; bases outside gene matches: 7. The CDR3 covers 14 residues. Germline V gives CDR1 ENHRY, CDR2 SYGVKD. CDR3 DNA sequence: TGTGCCATCAGTCCGGGACAGGCTACTTATGGCTACACCTTC. It yields the protein CAISPGQATYGYTF.

Worth noting for this clone: In the same sample, other DNA sequences code for this CDR3. CDR3: CASSPAGGNTEAFF. The CDR3 DNA reads TGTGCCAGCTCACCAGCAGGGGGGAACACTGAAGCTTTCTTT. The V and J genes are TRBV18 and TRBJ1-1, with 7 bases fitting TRBD1. V was pared by 2 bases and J by 1 base, with 1 base of the junction left unmatched. The CDR3 covers 14 residues. Germline values: CDR1 KGHSH, CDR2 LQKENI.

This clone was observed a single time. The chain uses TRBV19 and TRBJ2-4; 7 bases align to TRBD2. V shed 6 bases, J shed 0 bases, and the junction held 2 bases outside the gene matches. The CDR3 length is 14 residues. Germline V gene lookup returns CDR1 LNHDA and CDR2 SQIVND (reference sequence). CDR3 loop: CASRGGLAKNIQYF. CDR3 sequence (DNA): TGTGCCAGTAGGGGAGGGCTAGCCAAAAACATTCAGTACTTC.

The genes are TRBV5-1 and TRBJ2-2; D may be TRBD2 (6 bases). This CDR3 has 17 amino acids. Per the germline V gene, CDR1 is SGHRS and CDR2 is YFSETQ. V dropped 0 bases and J dropped 2 bases, with 14 bases sitting between them. The CDR3 sequence is CASSLVGGTANTGELFF. The CDR3 DNA reads TGCGCCAGCAGCTTGGTGGGTGGGACTGCAAACACCGGGGAGCTGTTTTTT. Full variable domain (rest looked up from reference TRBV5-1 and TRBJ2-2): KAGVTQTPRYLIKTRGQQVTLSCSPISGHRSVSWYQQTPGQGLQFLFEYFSETQRNKGNFPGRFSGRQFSNSRSEMNVSTLELGDSALYLCASSLVGGTANTGELFFGEGSRLTVL.